Listed here is a single T cell receptor beta chain. The data originate from a study of blood T cell repertoires in COVID-19. About the study: The samples span acute and convalescent COVID-19 from the United States, Italy and Spain. PBMCs, B-cell-depleted T cells, or T cells provided the cDNA or gDNA that made up the material.

Trimming shortened V by 5 bases and J by 0 bases, and 10 bases separated the two germline ends. The CDR3 has 14 residues. Germline loops: CDR1 MDHEN, CDR2 SYDVKM. As handled by the study authors: Amplification of reference gene primers provided the estimated nucleated cell counts. Here immunoSEQ multiplex PCR was the method, and the copy in TCRdb shows in-frame clones only, minus some. The V and J calls and clone size are taken from that table; D and trimming were inferred from the DNA. The sample records 150,000 or so clones, roughly nine tenths being singletons. Sequenced sample: peripheral blood. The chain has TRBV28 and TRBJ1-2; D might be TRBD1 (6 bases). The TCR originated in a woman between 65 and 79 years old with acute or convalescent COVID-19. For the CDR3, the DNA is TGTGCCAGCAGTATCAGGGGAGCTAACTATGGCTACACCTTC. Translating gives CASSIRGANYGYTF.